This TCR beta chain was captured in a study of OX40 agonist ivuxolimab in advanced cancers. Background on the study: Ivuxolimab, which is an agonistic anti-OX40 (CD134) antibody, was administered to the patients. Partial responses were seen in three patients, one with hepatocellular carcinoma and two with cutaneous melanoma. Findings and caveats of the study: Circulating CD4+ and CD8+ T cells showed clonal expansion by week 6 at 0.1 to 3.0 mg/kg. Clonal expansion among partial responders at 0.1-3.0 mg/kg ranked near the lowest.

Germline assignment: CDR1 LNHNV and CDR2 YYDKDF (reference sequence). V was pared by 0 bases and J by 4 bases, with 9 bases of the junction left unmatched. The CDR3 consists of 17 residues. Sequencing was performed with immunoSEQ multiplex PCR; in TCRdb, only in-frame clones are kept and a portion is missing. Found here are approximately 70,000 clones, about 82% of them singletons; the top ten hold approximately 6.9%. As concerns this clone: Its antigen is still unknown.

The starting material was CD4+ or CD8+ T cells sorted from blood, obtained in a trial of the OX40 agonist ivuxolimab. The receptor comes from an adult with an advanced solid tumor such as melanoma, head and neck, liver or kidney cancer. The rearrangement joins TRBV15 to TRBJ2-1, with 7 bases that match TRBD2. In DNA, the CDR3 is TGTGCCACCAGCAGAGAAGAACCGGGACTACCATACAATGAGCAGTTCTTC. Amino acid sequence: CATSREEPGLPYNEQFF.